A selection of T cell receptor beta chains follows, all from one sample in a study of cytomegalovirus exposure and HLA in healthy donors. Sequenced by immunoSEQ multiplex PCR; TCRdb stores in-frame clones only, minus some. The sample records approximately 64,000 clones, approximately 90% being singletons. The specimen was PBMCs. These TCRs come from a woman younger than 35 in good health and CMV-seronegative. Both conserved end residues are part of each CDR3. Fields, in order: D gene, V gene, J gene, clone size, CDR3 DNA, CDR3 protein. A D gene is named only where the DNA matches it firmly. Expanded clones get a size class; other rows say once, few or many, or leave the size out.

d_gene: TRBD1; v_gene: TRBV5-1; j_gene: TRBJ2-1; abundance: NA; CDR3nt: TGCGCCAGCAGCCCGGAGACAGGGCGATTCTTCTTC; CDR3aa: CASSPETGRFFF
d_gene: TRBD2; v_gene: TRBV30; j_gene: TRBJ2-1; abundance: NA; CDR3nt: TGTGCCTGGAGCAAAGGTAGCGGGAACTACAATGAGCAGTTCTTC; CDR3aa: CAWSKGSGNYNEQFF
d_gene: TRBD1; v_gene: TRBV19; j_gene: TRBJ2-7; abundance: few; CDR3nt: TGTGCCAGTAGTAGGAGGACAGGACTGTCCTACGAGCAGTACTTC; CDR3aa: CASSRRTGLSYEQYF
d_gene: TRBD1; v_gene: TRBV30; j_gene: TRBJ1-2; abundance: NA; CDR3nt: TGTGCCTGGAGTTCAACCCCCAGACAGGGCAATGGCTACACCTTC; CDR3aa: CAWSSTPRQGNGYTF
d_gene: TRBD2; v_gene: TRBV6-1; j_gene: TRBJ2-3; abundance: NA; CDR3nt: TGTGCCAGCACCTCGGGACTAGCGGGAACGTCGCAGTATTTT; CDR3aa: CASTSGLAGTSQYF
d_gene: TRBD2; v_gene: TRBV27; j_gene: TRBJ2-5; abundance: NA; CDR3nt: TGTGCCAGCAGTTTTTCGTCTTATCCAGCGGGAGCGGAAGAGACCCAGTACTTC; CDR3aa: CASSFSSYPAGAEETQYF
d_gene: TRBD2; v_gene: TRBV9; j_gene: TRBJ2-2; abundance: NA; CDR3nt: TGTGCCAGCAGCGTAGAGTCGGGGGGAACCGGGGAGCTGTTTTTT; CDR3aa: CASSVESGGTGELFF
d_gene: TRBD2; v_gene: TRBV5-1; j_gene: TRBJ2-5; abundance: NA; CDR3nt: TGCGCCAGCAGCTCCCTAGCGGGAGCTGGAGAGACCCAGTACTTC; CDR3aa: CASSSLAGAGETQYF
d_gene: NA; v_gene: TRBV29-1; j_gene: TRBJ1-2; abundance: NA; CDR3nt: TGCAGCGTTGGTTGGACGGGAGCTAACTATGGCTACACCTTC; CDR3aa: CSVGWTGANYGYTF
d_gene: NA; v_gene: TRBV5-1; j_gene: TRBJ2-7; abundance: NA; CDR3nt: TGCGCCAGCAGCGTAATACACCGGGGATTAGCCGAGCAGTACTTC; CDR3aa: CASSVIHRGLAEQYF
d_gene: TRBD1; v_gene: TRBV7-2; j_gene: TRBJ2-7; abundance: NA; CDR3nt: TGTGCCAGCAGCCCGTCACAGGGGTTCTACGAGCAGTACTTC; CDR3aa: CASSPSQGFYEQYF
d_gene: NA; v_gene: TRBV25-1; j_gene: TRBJ2-5; abundance: NA; CDR3nt: TGTGCCAGCAGTGAATTGGAGGGAACGTCGGCGGAGACCCAGTACTTC; CDR3aa: CASSELEGTSAETQYF
d_gene: NA; v_gene: TRBV28; j_gene: TRBJ1-2; abundance: NA; CDR3nt: TGTGCCAGCAGGTTACCAGGAGGGGGGGCTGGCTATGGCTACACCTTC; CDR3aa: CASRLPGGGAGYGYTF
d_gene: NA; v_gene: TRBV28; j_gene: TRBJ1-2; abundance: NA; CDR3nt: TGTGCCAGCAGTTTCGGGAGCTATGGCTACACCTTC; CDR3aa: CASSFGSYGYTF
d_gene: NA; v_gene: TRBV19; j_gene: TRBJ1-1; abundance: NA; CDR3nt: TGTGCCAGTAGTATTCTATCCCCCCTGCGGGAGGCGAACACTGAAGCTTTCTTT; CDR3aa: CASSILSPLREANTEAFF
d_gene: TRBD1; v_gene: TRBV5-1; j_gene: TRBJ2-5; abundance: NA; CDR3nt: TGCGCCAGCAGGTCCCGGACAGGGGAGACCCAGTACTTC; CDR3aa: CASRSRTGETQYF
d_gene: TRBD1; v_gene: TRBV30; j_gene: TRBJ1-1; abundance: NA; CDR3nt: TGTGCCTGGGTAAGGGGGCGTAACCCCCGGACTGAAGCTTTCTTT; CDR3aa: CAWVRGRNPRTEAFF
d_gene: TRBD1; v_gene: TRBV28; j_gene: TRBJ2-1; abundance: NA; CDR3nt: TGTGCCAGCGACAGGGGCGCCGGCTACAATGAGCAGTTCTTC; CDR3aa: CASDRGAGYNEQFF
d_gene: NA; v_gene: TRBV5-1; j_gene: TRBJ1-4; abundance: NA; CDR3nt: TGCGCCAGCAGCTGGACAACAGGGGAAAAACTGTTTTTT; CDR3aa: CASSWTTGEKLFF
d_gene: NA; v_gene: TRBV30; j_gene: TRBJ1-1; abundance: NA; CDR3nt: TGTGCCTGGTTCCCAGGGAATGCTGAAGCTTTCTTT; CDR3aa: CAWFPGNAEAFF
d_gene: NA; v_gene: TRBV4-1; j_gene: TRBJ1-1; abundance: NA; CDR3nt: TGCGCCAGCAGCCAAGTTCAGCGGGGCACTGAAGCTTTCTTT; CDR3aa: CASSQVQRGTEAFF
d_gene: TRBD2; v_gene: TRBV10-3; j_gene: TRBJ2-7; abundance: NA; CDR3nt: TGTGCCATCACCTCCCCGGGACTAGCGGCCTACGAGCAGTACTTC; CDR3aa: CAITSPGLAAYEQYF
d_gene: TRBD1; v_gene: TRBV2; j_gene: TRBJ1-1; abundance: NA; CDR3nt: TGTGCCAGCAGTGAACAGGGGGTGAGGAACACTGAAGCTTTCTTT; CDR3aa: CASSEQGVRNTEAFF
d_gene: NA; v_gene: TRBV4-3; j_gene: TRBJ1-5; abundance: NA; CDR3nt: TGCGCCAGCAGCCAAATCCTCGGGAGCAATCAGCCCCAGCATTTT; CDR3aa: CASSQILGSNQPQHF
d_gene: NA; v_gene: TRBV18; j_gene: TRBJ2-3; abundance: NA; CDR3nt: TGTGCCAGCTCACCAGTAGGGGCCGGGGGTACGCAGTATTTT; CDR3aa: CASSPVGAGGTQYF
d_gene: NA; v_gene: TRBV2; j_gene: TRBJ1-5; abundance: NA; CDR3nt: TGTGCCAGCAGTACCTCATTAGGGGCTAATCAGCCCCAGCATTTT; CDR3aa: CASSTSLGANQPQHF